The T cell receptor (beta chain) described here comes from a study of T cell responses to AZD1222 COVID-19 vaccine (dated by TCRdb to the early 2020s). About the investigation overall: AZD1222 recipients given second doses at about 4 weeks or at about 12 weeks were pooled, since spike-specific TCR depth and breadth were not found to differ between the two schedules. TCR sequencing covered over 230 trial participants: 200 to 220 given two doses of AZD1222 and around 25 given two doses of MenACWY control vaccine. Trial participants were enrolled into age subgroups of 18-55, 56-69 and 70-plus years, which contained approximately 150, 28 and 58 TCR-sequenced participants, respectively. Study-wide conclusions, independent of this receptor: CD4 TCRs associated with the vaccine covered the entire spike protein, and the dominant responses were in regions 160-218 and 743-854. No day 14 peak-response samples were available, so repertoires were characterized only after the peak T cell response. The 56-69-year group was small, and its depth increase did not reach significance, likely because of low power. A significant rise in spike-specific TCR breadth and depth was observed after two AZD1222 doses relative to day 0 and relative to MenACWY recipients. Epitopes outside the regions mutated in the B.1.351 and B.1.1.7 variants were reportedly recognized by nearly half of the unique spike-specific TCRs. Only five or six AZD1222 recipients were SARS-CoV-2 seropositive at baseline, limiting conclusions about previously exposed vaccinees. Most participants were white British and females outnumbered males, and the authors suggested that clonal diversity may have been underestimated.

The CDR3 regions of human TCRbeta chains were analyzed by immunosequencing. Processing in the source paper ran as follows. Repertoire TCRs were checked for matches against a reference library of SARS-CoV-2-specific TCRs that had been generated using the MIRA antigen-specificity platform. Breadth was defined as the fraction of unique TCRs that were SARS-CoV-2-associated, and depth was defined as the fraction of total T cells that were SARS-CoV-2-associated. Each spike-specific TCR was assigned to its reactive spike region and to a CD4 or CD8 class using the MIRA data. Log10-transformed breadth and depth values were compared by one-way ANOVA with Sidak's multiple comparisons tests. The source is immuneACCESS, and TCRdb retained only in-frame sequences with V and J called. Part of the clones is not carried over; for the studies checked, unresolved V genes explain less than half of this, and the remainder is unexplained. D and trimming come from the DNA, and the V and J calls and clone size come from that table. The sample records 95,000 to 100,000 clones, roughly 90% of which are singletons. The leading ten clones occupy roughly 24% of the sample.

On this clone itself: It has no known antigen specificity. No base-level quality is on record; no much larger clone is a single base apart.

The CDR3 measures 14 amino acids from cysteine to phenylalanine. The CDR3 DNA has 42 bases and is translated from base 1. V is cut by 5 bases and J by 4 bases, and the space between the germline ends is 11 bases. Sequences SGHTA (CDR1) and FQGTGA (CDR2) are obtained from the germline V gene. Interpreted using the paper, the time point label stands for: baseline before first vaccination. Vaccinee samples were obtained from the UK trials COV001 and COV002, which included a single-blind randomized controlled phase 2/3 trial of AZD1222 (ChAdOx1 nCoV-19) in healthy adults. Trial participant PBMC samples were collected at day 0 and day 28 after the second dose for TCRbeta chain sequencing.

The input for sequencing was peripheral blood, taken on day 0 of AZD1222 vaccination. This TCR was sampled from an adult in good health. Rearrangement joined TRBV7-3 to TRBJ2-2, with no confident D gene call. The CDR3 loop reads CASSPSIGTGELFF. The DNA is TGTGCCAGCAGCCCCTCGATTGGCACCGGGGAGCTGTTTTTT.